The entry that follows covers one TCR beta chain sequence. Its cognate antigen is unknown. The length of the CDR3 is 13 residues. In germline, CDR1 is ENHRY, CDR2 SYGVKD. Trimming cost V 7 bases and J 6 bases, with 15 bases left between them. The data were taken from a study of cytomegalovirus exposure and HLA in healthy donors. Study context: There were 85 million or so unique TCRs (from HLA-typed donors) in an early data release. The study's findings and limits: TCR beta sequences numbering 15,000 to 20,000 were associated with HLA alleles at 0.05 false discovery rate in a later analysis. Reported findings show TCR beta sequences accurately forecast HLA-A and HLA-B alleles in most subjects. Most of the CMV-associated TCR beta chains (in a later analysis) appeared to be HLA-restricted.

PCR amplification relied on 60 Vbeta primers (plus 13 Jbeta primers). Using immunoSEQ multiplex PCR, the repertoire was profiled, and TCRdb retains in-frame clones only, with some absent. The sample gives 150,000 to 200,000 clones, over 75% of which show up once; under 2% is in the top ten. The receptor was derived from a woman aged 30 to 39 in good health and CMV-seronegative. The chain links TRBV10-3 to TRBJ1-2; D perhaps matches TRBD1 (6 bases). The sequenced sample was PBMCs. In nucleotides, the CDR3 is TGTGCCATCACTTTAACAGGGTCCGATGGCTACACCTTC. Its translation: CAITLTGSDGYTF.